This T cell receptor (beta chain) was identified during a study of Ad26.COV2.S vaccination and SARS-CoV-2 variants. On the study more broadly: The trial was COV1001 and the donor's arm was Ad26.COV2.S. Intramuscular Ad26.COV2.S doses were given once or twice, 56 days apart. Study observations and caveats: Substantial breadth was reported for post-vaccination spike-specific CD8+ and CD4+ T cells.

TCRdb keeps only in-frame clones here, not all; method: immunoSEQ multiplex PCR. The table has around 370,000 clones, approximately 81% seen once. Indicated treatment: some 19 received Ad26.COV2.S at low or high dose, single or two shots; roughly 5 received placebo; per-sample allocation not given. All samples were drawn on day 63, counting from the first vaccine or placebo injection. Notes on this clone: Its antigen is currently unknown.

CDR1 and CDR2 (germline): MGHRA, YSYEKL. CDR3 length equals 16 residues. Trimming took 1 base from V and 3 from J; bases not matched to a gene: 7. The rearrangement links TRBV4-1 to TRBJ1-1; TRBD1 aligns across 8 bases. This material consisted of peripheral blood, taken in a trial of Ad26.COV2.S vaccine versus placebo. This receptor was obtained from a person aged 18-60 years who received the Ad26.COV2.S COVID-19 vaccine or a placebo. The CDR3 is CASSQVPRQGHTEAFF. CDR3 DNA: TGCGCCAGCAGCCAAGTCCCCCGACAGGGGCACACTGAAGCTTTCTTT.